Reported below is one T cell receptor beta chain. TCRdb keeps only in-frame clones here, not all; method: immunoSEQ multiplex PCR. Here the sample spans 30,000 to 45,000 clones, about 83% being singletons. The data are from a study of lymphopenia after photon versus proton radiotherapy. Losses at the gene ends were 7 bases for V and 8 bases for J; bases not matched to a gene: 13. Germline assignment: CDR1 MNHEY and CDR2 SVGAGI. The CDR3 contains 15 residues. The sequence was obtained from a man aged 45-65 years with gastric cancer. The gene calls are TRBV6-5 and TRBJ2-4; 8 nucleotides line up with TRBD2. The specimen was peripheral blood, collected from a patient treated with photon-based radiotherapy. CDR3 in DNA: TGTGCCAGCAAGGGTGGGGCGGGAGCGGGAGACATTCAGTACTTC. It translates to CASKGGAGAGDIQYF.